This TCR beta chain was found in a study of cytomegalovirus exposure and HLA in healthy donors. With 1 base clipped from V and 10 bases from J, the junction kept 14 bases outside the gene matches. The CDR3 contains 16 residues. Germline lookup yields CDR1 SGHAT and CDR2 FQNNGV. Primers: 60 Vbeta forward and 13 Jbeta reverse. Sequencing used immunoSEQ multiplex PCR; TCRdb keeps in-frame clones, though not all of them. The sample has 200,000 or so clones, over 60% seen once. This clone was seen a few times. The source material was PBMCs. This clonotype originated in a man aged 18 to 29 in good health and CMV-seronegative. The chain recombines TRBV11-2 with TRBJ2-7; 9 nucleotides align to TRBD1. The CDR3 here is CASSLGAPGTGMGQYF. For the CDR3, the DNA is TGTGCCAGCAGCTTAGGGGCCCCCGGGACAGGGATGGGACAGTACTTC.